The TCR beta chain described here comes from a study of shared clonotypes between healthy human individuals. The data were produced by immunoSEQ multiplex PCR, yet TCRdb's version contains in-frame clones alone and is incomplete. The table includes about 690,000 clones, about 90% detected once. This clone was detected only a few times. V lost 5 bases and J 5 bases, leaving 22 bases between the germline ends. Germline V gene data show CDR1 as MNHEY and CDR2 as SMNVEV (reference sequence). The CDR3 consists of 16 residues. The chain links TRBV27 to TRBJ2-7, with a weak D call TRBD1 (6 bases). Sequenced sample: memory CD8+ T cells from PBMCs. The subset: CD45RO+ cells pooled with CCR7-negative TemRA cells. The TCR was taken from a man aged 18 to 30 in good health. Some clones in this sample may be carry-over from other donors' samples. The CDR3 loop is CASSPSPTGFLDEQYF. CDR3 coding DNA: TGTGCCAGCAGTCCCAGCCCCACAGGGTTCTTGGACGAGCAGTACTTC.